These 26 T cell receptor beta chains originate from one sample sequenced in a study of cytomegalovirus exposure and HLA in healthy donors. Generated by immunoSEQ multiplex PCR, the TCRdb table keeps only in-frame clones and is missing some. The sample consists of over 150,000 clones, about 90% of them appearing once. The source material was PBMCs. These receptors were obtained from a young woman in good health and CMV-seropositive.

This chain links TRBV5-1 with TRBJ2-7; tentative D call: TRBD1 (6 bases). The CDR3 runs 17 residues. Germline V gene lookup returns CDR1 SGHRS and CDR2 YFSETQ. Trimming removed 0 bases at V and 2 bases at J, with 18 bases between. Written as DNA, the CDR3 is TGCGCCAGCAGCTTGGTACAGGGAGAAAAATCAGCCTACGAGCAGTACTTC. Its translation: CASSLVQGEKSAYEQYF.

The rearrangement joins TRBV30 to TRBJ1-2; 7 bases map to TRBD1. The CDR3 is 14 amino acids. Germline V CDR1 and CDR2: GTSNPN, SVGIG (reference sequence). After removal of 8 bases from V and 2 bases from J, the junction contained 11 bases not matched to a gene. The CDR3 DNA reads TGTGCCCAGGAGGAGGGGGCGCAGAACTATGGCTACACCTTC. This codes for CAQEEGAQNYGYTF.

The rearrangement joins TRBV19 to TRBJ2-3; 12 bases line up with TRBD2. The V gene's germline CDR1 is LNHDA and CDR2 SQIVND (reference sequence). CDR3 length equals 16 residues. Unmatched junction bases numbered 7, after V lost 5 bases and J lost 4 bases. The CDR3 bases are TGTGCCAGTAGTTCCCGGACTAGCGGGAAACCAGATACGCAGTATTTT. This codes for CASSSRTSGKPDTQYF.

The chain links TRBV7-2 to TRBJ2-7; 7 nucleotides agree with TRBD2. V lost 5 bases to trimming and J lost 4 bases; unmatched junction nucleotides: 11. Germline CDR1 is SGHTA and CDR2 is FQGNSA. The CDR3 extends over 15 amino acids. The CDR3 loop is CASSTRAAGIYEQYF. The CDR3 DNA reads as TGTGCCAGCAGCACCCGGGCAGCGGGAATATACGAGCAGTACTTC.

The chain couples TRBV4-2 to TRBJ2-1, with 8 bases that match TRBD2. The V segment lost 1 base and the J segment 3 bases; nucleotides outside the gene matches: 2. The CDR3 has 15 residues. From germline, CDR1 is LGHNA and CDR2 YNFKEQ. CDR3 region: CASSQASGGYNEQFF. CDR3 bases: TGTGCCAGCAGCCAAGCGAGCGGGGGCTACAATGAGCAGTTCTTC.

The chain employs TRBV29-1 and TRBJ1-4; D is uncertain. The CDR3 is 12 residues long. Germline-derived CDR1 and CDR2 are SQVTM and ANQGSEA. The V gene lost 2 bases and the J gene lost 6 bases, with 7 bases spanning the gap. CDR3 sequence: CSVENPDEKLFF. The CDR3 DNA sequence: TGCAGCGTTGAAAATCCGGATGAAAAACTGTTTTTT.

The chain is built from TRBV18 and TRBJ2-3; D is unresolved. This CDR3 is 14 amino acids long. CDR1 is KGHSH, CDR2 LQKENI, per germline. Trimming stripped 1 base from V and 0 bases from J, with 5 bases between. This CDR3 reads CASSPLPSTDTQYF. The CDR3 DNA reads TGTGCCAGCTCACCACTTCCTAGCACAGATACGCAGTATTTT.

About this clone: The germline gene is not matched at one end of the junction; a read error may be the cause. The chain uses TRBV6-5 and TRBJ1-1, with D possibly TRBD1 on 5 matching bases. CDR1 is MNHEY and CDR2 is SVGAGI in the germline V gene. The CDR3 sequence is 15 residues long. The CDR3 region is CASSYSNQGRGEAFF. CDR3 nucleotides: TGTGCCAGCAGCTACTCAAATCAGGGAAGAGGTGAAGCTTTCTTT.

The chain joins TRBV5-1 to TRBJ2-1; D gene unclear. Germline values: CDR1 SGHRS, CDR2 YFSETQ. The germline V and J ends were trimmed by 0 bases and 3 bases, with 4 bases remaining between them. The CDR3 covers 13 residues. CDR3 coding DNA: TGCGCCAGCAGCTTGGACAGCTACAATGAGCAGTTCTTC. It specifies CASSLDSYNEQFF.

The CDR3 here is CASSRDSMNTEAFF. For the CDR3, the DNA is TGCGCCAGCAGCAGGGACAGCATGAACACTGAAGCTTTCTTT. The chain couples TRBV5-1 to TRBJ1-1, with TRBD1 matching over 7 bases. V was pared by 4 bases and J by 0 bases, with 3 bases of the junction left unmatched. The CDR3 spans 14 residues. The germline gives CDR1 SGHRS, CDR2 YFSETQ.

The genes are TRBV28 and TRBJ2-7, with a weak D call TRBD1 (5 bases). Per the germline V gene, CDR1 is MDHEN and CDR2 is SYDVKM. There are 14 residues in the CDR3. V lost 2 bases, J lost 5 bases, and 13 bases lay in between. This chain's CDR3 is CASSLSSPRDEQYF. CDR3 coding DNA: TGTGCCAGCAGTTTAAGTTCGCCCAGGGACGAGCAGTACTTC.

CDR3 region: CASSLVQGTDTQYF. CDR3 sequence (DNA): TGTGCCAGCAGCTTAGTACAGGGCACAGATACGCAGTATTTT. The V and J genes are TRBV7-9 and TRBJ2-3, with D possibly being TRBD1 (5 bases). The CDR3 is 14 residues long. The V end lost 1 base, the J end lost 1 base, and 6 bases lay between the germline ends. CDR1 is SEHNR and CDR2 is FQNEAQ in the germline V gene (reference sequence).

The CDR3 DNA reads as TGTGCCTGGGGGCCCCCGGGACACTCAACGGGGGAAGCTTTCTTT. It is translated as CAWGPPGHSTGEAFF. This chain links TRBV30 with TRBJ1-1; D may be TRBD1 (6 bases). Between the trimmed V and J ends, which lost 5 bases and 8 bases, there was a span of 24 bases. Germline V gene lookup returns CDR1 GTSNPN and CDR2 SVGIG (reference sequence). CDR3 size: 15 residues.

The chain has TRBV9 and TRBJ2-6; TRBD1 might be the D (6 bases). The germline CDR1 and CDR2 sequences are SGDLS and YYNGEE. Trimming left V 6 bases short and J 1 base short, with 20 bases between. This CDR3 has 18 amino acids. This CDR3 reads CASTASGTSYSGANVLTF. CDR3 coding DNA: TGTGCCAGCACCGCTTCCGGGACATCCTATTCTGGGGCCAACGTCCTGACTTTC. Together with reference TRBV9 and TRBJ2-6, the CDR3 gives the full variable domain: DSGVTQTPKHLITATGQRVTLRCSPRSGDLSVYWYQQSLDQGLQFLIQYYNGEERAKGNILERFSAQQFPDLHSELNLSSLELGDSALYFCASTASGTSYSGANVLTFGAGSRLTVL.

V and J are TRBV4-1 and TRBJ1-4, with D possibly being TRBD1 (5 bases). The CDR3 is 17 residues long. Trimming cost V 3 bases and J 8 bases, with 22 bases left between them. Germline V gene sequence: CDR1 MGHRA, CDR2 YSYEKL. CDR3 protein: CASSHYGSGTGGEKLFF. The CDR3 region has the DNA TGCGCCAGCAGCCACTATGGCTCCGGGACGGGAGGGGAAAAACTGTTTTTT.

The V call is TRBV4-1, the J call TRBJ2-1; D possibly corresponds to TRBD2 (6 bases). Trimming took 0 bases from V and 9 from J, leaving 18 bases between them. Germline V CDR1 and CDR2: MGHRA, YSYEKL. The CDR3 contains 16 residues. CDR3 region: CASSQDTRGPLGEQFF. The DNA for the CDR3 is TGCGCCAGCAGCCAAGATACGCGGGGCCCGCTGGGTGAGCAGTTCTTC.

The CDR3 sequence: CASSPGQTRYEQYF. Here the CDR3 DNA reads TGTGCCAGCAGCCCGGGACAGACTCGCTACGAGCAGTACTTC. This chain connects TRBV7-9 to TRBJ2-7, with 7 bases matching TRBD1. This CDR3 comprises 14 residues. CDR1 is SEHNR and CDR2 is FQNEAQ in the germline V gene (reference sequence). V was clipped by 5 bases and J by 3 bases; unmatched bases: 7.

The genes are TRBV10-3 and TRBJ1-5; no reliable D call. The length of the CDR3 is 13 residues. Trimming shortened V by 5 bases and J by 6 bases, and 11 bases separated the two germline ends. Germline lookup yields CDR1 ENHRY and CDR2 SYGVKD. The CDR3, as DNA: TGTGCCATCAGTAATCCGGGAACTCAGCCCCAGCATTTT. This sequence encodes CAISNPGTQPQHF.

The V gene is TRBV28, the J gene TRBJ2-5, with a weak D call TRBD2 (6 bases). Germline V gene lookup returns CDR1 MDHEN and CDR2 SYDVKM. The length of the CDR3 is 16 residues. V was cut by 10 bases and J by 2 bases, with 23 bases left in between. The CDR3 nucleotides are TGTGCCACCGCCTCAGTCCCCGGGGGAGAACAAGAGACCCAGTACTTC. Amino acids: CATASVPGGEQETQYF.

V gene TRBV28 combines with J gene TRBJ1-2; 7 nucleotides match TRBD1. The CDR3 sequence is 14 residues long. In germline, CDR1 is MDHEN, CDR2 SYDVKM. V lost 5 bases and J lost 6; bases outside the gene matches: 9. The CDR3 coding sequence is TGTGCCAGCAGTCCTCAGGGGGAGTATAATGGCTACACCTTC. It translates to CASSPQGEYNGYTF.

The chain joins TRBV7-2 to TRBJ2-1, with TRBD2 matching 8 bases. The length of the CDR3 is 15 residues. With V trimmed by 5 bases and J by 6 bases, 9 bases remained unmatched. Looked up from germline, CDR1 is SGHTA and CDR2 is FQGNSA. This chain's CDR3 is CASSKSLAGSNEQFF. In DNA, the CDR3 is TGTGCCAGCAGCAAGTCCCTAGCGGGTAGCAATGAGCAGTTCTTC.

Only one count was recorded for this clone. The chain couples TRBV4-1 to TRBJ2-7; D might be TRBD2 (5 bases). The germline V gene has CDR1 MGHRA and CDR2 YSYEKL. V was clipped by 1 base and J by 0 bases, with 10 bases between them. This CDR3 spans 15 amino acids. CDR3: CASSQVLGSSYEQYF. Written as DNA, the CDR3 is TGCGCCAGCAGCCAAGTACTAGGGAGCTCCTACGAGCAGTACTTC.

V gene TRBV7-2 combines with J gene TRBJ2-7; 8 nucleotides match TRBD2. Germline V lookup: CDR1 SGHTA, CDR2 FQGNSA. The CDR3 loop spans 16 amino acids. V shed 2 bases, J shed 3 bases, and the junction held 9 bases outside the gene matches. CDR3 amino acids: CASSLTGGHPDYEQYF. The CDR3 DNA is TGTGCCAGCAGCTTAACGGGAGGGCACCCTGACTACGAGCAGTACTTC.

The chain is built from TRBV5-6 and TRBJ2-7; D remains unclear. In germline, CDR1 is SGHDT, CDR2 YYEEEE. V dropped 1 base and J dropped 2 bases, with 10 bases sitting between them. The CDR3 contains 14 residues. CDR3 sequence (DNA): TGTGCCAGCAGCTTGACTACTGCCGCCTACGAGCAGTACTTC. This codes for CASSLTTAAYEQYF.

CDR3 loop: CASSSTRDTDTQYF. The CDR3 DNA follows: TGCGCCAGCAGCTCGACTCGGGACACAGATACGCAGTATTTT. V and J are TRBV5-1 and TRBJ2-3; tentatively, D is TRBD2 (5 bases). Germline values: CDR1 SGHRS, CDR2 YFSETQ. The length of the CDR3 is 14 residues. Between the trimmed V and J ends, which lost 3 bases and 2 bases, there was a span of 10 bases.

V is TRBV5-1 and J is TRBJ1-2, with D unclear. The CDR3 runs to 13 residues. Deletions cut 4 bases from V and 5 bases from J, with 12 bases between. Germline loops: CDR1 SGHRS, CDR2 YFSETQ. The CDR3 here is CASSPEEEYGYTF. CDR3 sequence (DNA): TGCGCCAGCAGCCCAGAGGAAGAGTATGGCTACACCTTC.